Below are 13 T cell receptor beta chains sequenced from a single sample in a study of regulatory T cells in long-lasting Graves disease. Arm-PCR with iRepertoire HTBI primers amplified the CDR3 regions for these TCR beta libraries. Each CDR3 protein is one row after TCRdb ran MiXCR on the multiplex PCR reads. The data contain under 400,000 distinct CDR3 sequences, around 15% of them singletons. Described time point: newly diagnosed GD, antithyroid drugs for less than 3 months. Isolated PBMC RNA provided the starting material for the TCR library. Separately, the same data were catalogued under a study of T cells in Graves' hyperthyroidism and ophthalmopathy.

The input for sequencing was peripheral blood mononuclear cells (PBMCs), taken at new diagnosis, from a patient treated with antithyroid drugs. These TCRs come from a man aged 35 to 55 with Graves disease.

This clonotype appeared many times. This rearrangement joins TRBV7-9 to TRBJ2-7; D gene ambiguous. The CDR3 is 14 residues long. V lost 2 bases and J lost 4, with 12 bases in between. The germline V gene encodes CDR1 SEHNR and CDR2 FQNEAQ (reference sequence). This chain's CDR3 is CASSLSVNPYEQYF. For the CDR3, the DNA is TGTGCCAGCAGCTTATCCGTAAACCCTTACGAGCAGTACTTC. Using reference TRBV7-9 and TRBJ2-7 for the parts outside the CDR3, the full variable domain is DTGVSQNPRHKITKRGQNVTFRCDPISEHNRLYWYRQTLGQGPEFLTYFQNEAQLEKSRLLSDRFSAERPKGSFSTLEIQRTEQGDSAMYLCASSLSVNPYEQYFGPGTRLTVT.

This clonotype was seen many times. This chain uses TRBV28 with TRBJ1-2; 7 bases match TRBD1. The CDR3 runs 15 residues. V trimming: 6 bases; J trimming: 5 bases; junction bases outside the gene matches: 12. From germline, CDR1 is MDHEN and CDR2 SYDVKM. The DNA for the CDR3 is TGTGCCAGCAGCCAACCGGGACAGCAGCTTTATGGCTACACCTTC. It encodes CASSQPGQQLYGYTF.

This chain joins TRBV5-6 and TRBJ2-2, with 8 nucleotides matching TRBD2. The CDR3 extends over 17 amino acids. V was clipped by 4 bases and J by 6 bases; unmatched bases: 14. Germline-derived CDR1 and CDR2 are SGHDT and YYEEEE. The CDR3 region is CASSPAGRGGRAGELFF. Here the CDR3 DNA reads TGTGCCAGCAGCCCGGCTGGTCGGGGGGGGAGGGCCGGGGAGCTGTTTTTT.

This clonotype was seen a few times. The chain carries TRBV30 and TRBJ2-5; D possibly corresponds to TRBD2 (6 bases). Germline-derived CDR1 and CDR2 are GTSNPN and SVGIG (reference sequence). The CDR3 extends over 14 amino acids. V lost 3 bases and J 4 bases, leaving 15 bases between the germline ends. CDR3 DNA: TGTGCCTGGAGGAGGGGTGGGGGGAGAGAGACCCAGTACTTC. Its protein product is CAWRRGGGRETQYF.

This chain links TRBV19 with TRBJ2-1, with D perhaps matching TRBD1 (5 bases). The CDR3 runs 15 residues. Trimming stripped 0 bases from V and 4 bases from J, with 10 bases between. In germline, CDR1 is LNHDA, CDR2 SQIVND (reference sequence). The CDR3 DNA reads TGTGCCAGTAGTATAGAAGGGGCGCAGTACAATGAGCAGTTCTTC. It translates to CASSIEGAQYNEQFF.

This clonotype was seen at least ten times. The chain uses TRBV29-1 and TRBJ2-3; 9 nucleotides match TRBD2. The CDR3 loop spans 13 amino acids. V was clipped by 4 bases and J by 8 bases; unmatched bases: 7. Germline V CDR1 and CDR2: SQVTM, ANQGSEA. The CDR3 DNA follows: TGCAGCGTTGCGACTAGCGGTGGACGTACGCAGTATTTT. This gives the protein CSVATSGGRTQYF.

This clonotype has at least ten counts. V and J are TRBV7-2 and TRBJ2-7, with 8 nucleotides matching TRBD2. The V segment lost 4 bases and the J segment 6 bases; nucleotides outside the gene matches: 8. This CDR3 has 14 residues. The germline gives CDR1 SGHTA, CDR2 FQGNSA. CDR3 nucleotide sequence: TGTGCCAGCAGCTCACTTCGGGGGGGCGGCGAGCAGTACTTC. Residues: CASSSLRGGGEQYF. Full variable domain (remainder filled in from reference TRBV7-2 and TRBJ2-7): GAGVSQSPSNKVTEKGKDVELRCDPISGHTALYWYRQSLGQGLEFLIYFQGNSAPDKSGLPSDRFSAERTGGSVSTLTIQRTQQEDSAVYLCASSSLRGGGEQYFGPGTRLTVT.

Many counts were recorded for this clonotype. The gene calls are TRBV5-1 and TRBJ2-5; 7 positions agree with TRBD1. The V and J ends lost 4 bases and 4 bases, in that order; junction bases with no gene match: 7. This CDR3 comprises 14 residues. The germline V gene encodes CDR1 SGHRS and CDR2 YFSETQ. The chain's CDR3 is CASSTLTGRETQYF. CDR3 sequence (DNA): TGCGCCAGCAGCACACTGACAGGGCGAGAGACCCAGTACTTC. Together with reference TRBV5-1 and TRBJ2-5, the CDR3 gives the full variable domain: KAGVTQTPRYLIKTRGQQVTLSCSPISGHRSVSWYQQTPGQGLQFLFEYFSETQRNKGNFPGRFSGRQFSNSRSEMNVSTLELGDSALYLCASSTLTGRETQYFGPGTRLLVL.

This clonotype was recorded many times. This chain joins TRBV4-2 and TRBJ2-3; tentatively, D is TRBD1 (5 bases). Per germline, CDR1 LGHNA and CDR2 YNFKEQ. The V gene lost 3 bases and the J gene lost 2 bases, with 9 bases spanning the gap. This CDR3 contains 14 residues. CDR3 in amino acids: CASSHGQDTDTQYF. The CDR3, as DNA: TGTGCCAGCAGCCACGGACAAGACACAGATACGCAGTATTTT.

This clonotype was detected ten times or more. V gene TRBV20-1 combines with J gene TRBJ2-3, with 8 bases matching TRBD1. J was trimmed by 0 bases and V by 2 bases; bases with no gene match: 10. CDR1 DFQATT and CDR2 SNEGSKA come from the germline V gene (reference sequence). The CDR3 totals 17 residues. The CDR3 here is CSARRDRRYPSTDTQYF. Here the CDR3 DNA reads TGCAGTGCTAGAAGGGACAGGAGATACCCTAGCACAGATACGCAGTATTTT.

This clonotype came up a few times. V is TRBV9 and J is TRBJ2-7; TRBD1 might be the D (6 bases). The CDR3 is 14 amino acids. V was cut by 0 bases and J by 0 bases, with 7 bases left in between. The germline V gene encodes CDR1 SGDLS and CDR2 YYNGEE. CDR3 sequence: CASSVGQASYEQYF. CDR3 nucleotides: TGTGCCAGCAGCGTAGGACAGGCCTCCTACGAGCAGTACTTC.

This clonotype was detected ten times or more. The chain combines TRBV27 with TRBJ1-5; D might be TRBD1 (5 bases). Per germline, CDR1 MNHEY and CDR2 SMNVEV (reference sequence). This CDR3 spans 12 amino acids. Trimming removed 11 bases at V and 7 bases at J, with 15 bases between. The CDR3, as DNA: TGTGCCGGTCTTGCAAAGGGGCAGCCCCAGCATTTT. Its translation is CAGLAKGQPQHF.

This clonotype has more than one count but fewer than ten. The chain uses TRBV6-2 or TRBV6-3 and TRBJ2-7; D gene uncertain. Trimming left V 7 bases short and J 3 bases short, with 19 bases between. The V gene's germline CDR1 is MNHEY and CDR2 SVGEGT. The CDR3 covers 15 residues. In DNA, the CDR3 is TGTGCCAGCAATCCAGTGGGCCTTCCCCTCTACGAGCAGTACTTC. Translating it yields CASNPVGLPLYEQYF.